These T cell receptor beta chains were read from a single sample in a study of T cell responses to AZD1222 COVID-19 vaccine. The table came from immunoSEQ multiplex PCR; TCRdb's copy has only in-frame clones and leaves some out. Here the sample spans 90,000 to 110,000 clones, about 81% being singletons. The specimen was peripheral blood, collected on day 0 of AZD1222 vaccination. These receptors all come from an adult in good health. Each CDR3 is given with its conserved first and last residue. Each record gives: V gene, clone size, J gene, D gene, CDR3 DNA, CDR3 protein. The D gene is left open where the match is weak. Clone size, where shown, is once, few, many, or a class for clones that have expanded.

TRBV19	NA	TRBJ2-7	NA	TGTGCCAGTAGTTCCCGGGACTCCTACGAGCAGTACTTC	CASSSRDSYEQYF
TRBV10-3	NA	TRBJ1-3	NA	TGTGCCATCAGAGAACAGGGATCTGGAAACACCATATATTTT	CAIREQGSGNTIYF
TRBV5-1	NA	TRBJ1-1	TRBD1	TGCGCCAGCAGCCCAGGGGGCGGGACTGAAGCTTTCTTT	CASSPGGGTEAFF
TRBV5-6	NA	TRBJ2-5	NA	TGTGCCAGCAGCTTGTGGGGGGCGGAGACCCAGTACTTC	CASSLWGAETQYF
TRBV6-5	NA	TRBJ2-7	NA	TGTGCCAGCCCGGCGGGGTATGGTCGCGACGAGCAGTACTTC	CASPAGYGRDEQYF
TRBV12-3/TRBV12-4	NA	TRBJ2-1	NA	TGTGCCAGCAGTATGACACCCTACAATGAGCAGTTCTTC	CASSMTPYNEQFF
TRBV21-1	NA	TRBJ2-7	NA	TGTGCCAGCAGCTTCGCCGAGCAGTACTTC	CASSFAEQYF
TRBV7-6	NA	TRBJ2-3	NA	TGTGCCAGCAGCCAAAGGGGCACAGATACGCAGTATTTT	CASSQRGTDTQYF
TRBV14	NA	TRBJ1-2	NA	TGTGCCAGCAGCCAAGAAACGTTTCAATACCCCCCCTATGGCTACACCTTC	CASSQETFQYPPYGYTF
TRBV11-2	NA	TRBJ2-5	NA	TGTGCCAGCAGCTTAGATCTTGGCCCGAGGCGTGAGACCCAGTACTTC	CASSLDLGPRRETQYF
TRBV18	NA	TRBJ1-3	NA	TGTGCCAGCTCCCAATCATTCTCTGCTGGAAACACCATATATTTT	CASSQSFSAGNTIYF
TRBV5-4	NA	TRBJ2-3	NA	TGTGCCAGCAGAAGGTGGGGGGGCCTTGTTGATACGCAGTATTTT	CASRRWGGLVDTQYF
TRBV5-1	NA	TRBJ2-1	NA	TGCGCCAGCAGCCCCGAGGGTATCTCGGGCAATGAGCAGTTCTTC	CASSPEGISGNEQFF
TRBV15	NA	TRBJ1-5	TRBD1	TGTGCCACCAGCAGAGGCAGACAGGGGGGTTCGCCCCAGCATTTT	CATSRGRQGGSPQHF
TRBV19	NA	TRBJ2-3	NA	TGTGCCAGTAGTGCCCATTGGGGGAGCACAGATACGCAGTATTTT	CASSAHWGSTDTQYF
TRBV9	once	TRBJ1-1	NA	TGTGCCAGCAGGGGACCCGCTGAAGCTTTCTTT	CASRGPAEAFF
TRBV7-9	NA	TRBJ2-1	TRBD1	TGTGCCAGCAGCTTAGGGGCAGGGGGCTCCATCACCAATGAGCAGTTCTTC	CASSLGAGGSITNEQFF
TRBV30	NA	TRBJ2-1	TRBD2	TGTGCCTGGGGTAGCGGGGGGGCGTTGAATGAGCAGTTCTTC	CAWGSGGALNEQFF
TRBV7-2	NA	TRBJ1-2	NA	TGTGCCAGCAGCTGGGACACGGCACTCTATGGCTACACCTTC	CASSWDTALYGYTF
TRBV2	NA	TRBJ1-2	TRBD1	TGTGCCAGCAGTGCGGGACAGGGGGCCGTCTATGGCTACACCTTC	CASSAGQGAVYGYTF
TRBV4-2	NA	TRBJ2-3	NA	TGTGCCAGCAGCCAACGGCGTAGCGACGCAGATACGCAGTATTTT	CASSQRRSDADTQYF
TRBV5-4	few	TRBJ2-5	TRBD2	TGTGCCAGCAGCTTGGTTCTAGCGGGCGAAGAGACCCAGTACTTC	CASSLVLAGEETQYF
TRBV30	few	TRBJ2-2	TRBD2	TGTGCCTGGAGTTACGGGGGGGGCACCGGGGAGCTGTTTTTT	CAWSYGGGTGELFF
TRBV27	few	TRBJ2-1	TRBD2	TGTGCCAGCAGTGCCCGACTAGCGGGGGGAGGCAATGAGCAGTTCTTC	CASSARLAGGGNEQFF
TRBV6-5	NA	TRBJ2-7	TRBD2	TGTGCCAGCAGTAAGCCGGGACTACACTACGAGCAGTACTTC	CASSKPGLHYEQYF
TRBV5-1	NA	TRBJ1-6	NA	TGCGCCAGCAGCCCTGCGGGGGGCAGCTCCTATAATTCACCCCTCCACTTT	CASSPAGGSSYNSPLHF
TRBV5-6	NA	TRBJ1-2	NA	TGTGCCAGCAGCTTGTCTCGACTCTATGGCTACACCTTC	CASSLSRLYGYTF
TRBV11-2	NA	TRBJ1-1	NA	TGTGCCAGCAGCTTAGATCCGGGGTTAAAAGCTTTCTTT	CASSLDPGLKAFF
TRBV7-3	NA	TRBJ2-7	NA	TGTGCCAGCAGCTTAAGCGCGGGGCAGATCTACGAGCAGTACTTC	CASSLSAGQIYEQYF
TRBV15	NA	TRBJ2-3	NA	TGTGCCGCAGGACAGTACACAGATACGCAGTATTTT	CAAGQYTDTQYF
TRBV10-3	NA	TRBJ2-7	NA	TGTGCCATCAGTGCCCAGTCCTCCACAAAGTACGAGCAGTACTTC	CAISAQSSTKYEQYF
TRBV7-9	NA	TRBJ2-1	NA	TGTGCCAGCAGCTCCCCCAAAGGGGGGCGGGGTTTCAACAATGAGCAGTTCTTC	CASSSPKGGRGFNNEQFF
TRBV6-1	NA	TRBJ2-7	NA	TGTGCCAGCAGTGAAACCTACGAGCAGTACTTC	CASSETYEQYF
TRBV7-2	NA	TRBJ1-2	TRBD1	TGTGCCAGCAGCGGGACAGGGGACTGGGGCTACACCTTC	CASSGTGDWGYTF
TRBV13	NA	TRBJ2-1	NA	TGTGCCAGCAGCTTAGGCCGTATGGAAAATGAGCAGTTCTTC	CASSLGRMENEQFF
TRBV18	few	TRBJ1-2	NA	TGTGCCAGCTCGCCAGGGCCGAACTATGGCTACACCTTC	CASSPGPNYGYTF
TRBV14	NA	TRBJ1-4	TRBD1	TGTGCCAGCAGCCGCGCAGGACAGGGGGCAGGAAAACTGTTTTTT	CASSRAGQGAGKLFF
TRBV5-1	NA	TRBJ2-3	TRBD2	TGCGCCAGCAGCTTGCCTGGGACTAGCGGGGGAGATACGCAGTATTTT	CASSLPGTSGGDTQYF
TRBV6-2/TRBV6-3	few	TRBJ1-5	TRBD1	TGTGCCAGCAGCCTAGACAGGGACAGCCAGCCCCAGCATTTT	CASSLDRDSQPQHF
TRBV15	once	TRBJ1-5	NA	TGTGCCACCACCCATACCGCGCTCGGCGTAGAACAGCCCCAGCATTTT	CATTHTALGVEQPQHF
TRBV6-5	few	TRBJ2-1	NA	TGTGCCAGCACCAAGAATGCGGCCTCTTACAATGAGCAGTTCTTC	CASTKNAASYNEQFF
TRBV27	few	TRBJ2-2	NA	TGTGCCAGCAGTTCCAACAGCGTAGGGGAGCTGTTTTTT	CASSSNSVGELFF
TRBV3-1/TRBV3-2	NA	TRBJ1-2	NA	TGTGCCAGCAGCCAAGATTGGGAGGACTATGGCTACACCTTC	CASSQDWEDYGYTF
TRBV7-9	NA	TRBJ1-2	NA	TGTGCCAGCGGCTTCGGTTTAGGGAACGCCTTTCGGGGGGGCTACACCTTC	CASGFGLGNAFRGGYTF
TRBV19	NA	TRBJ2-7	NA	TGTGCCAGTAGTATTTCAACGCTTGGGGCAGATAGCTCCTACGAGCAGTACTTC	CASSISTLGADSSYEQYF
TRBV5-1	NA	TRBJ1-2	NA	TGCGCCAGCAGCGAGGTTGGGGAATATGGCTACACCTTC	CASSEVGEYGYTF
TRBV5-1	NA	TRBJ2-5	TRBD2	TGCGCCAGCAGCGAACTAGCGGCCCACCAAGAGACCCAGTACTTC	CASSELAAHQETQYF
TRBV20-1	NA	TRBJ2-5	NA	TGCAGTGGTACACTGGGAGAGACCCAGTACTTC	CSGTLGETQYF